Shown below are 21 T cell receptor beta chains from a single sample sequenced in a study of blood T cell repertoires in COVID-19. Measured with immunoSEQ multiplex PCR; TCRdb has only the in-frame clones, and not every one. The table includes 150,000 or so clones, roughly 88% detected once. Source material: peripheral blood. These receptors were collected from a man between 60 and 75 years old who had recovered from COVID-19.

The V call is TRBV16, the J call TRBJ1-1; weak D call: TRBD1 (6 bases). This CDR3 comprises 14 residues. Trimming took 5 bases from V and 6 from J, leaving 16 bases between them. Germline CDR1 and CDR2: KGHSY and FQNENV. The CDR3 DNA reads as TGTGCCAGCAGCACGCCCGACAGGCTGGCTGAAGCTTTCTTT. This encodes CASSTPDRLAEAFF.

The chain carries TRBV3-1 (or the pseudogene TRBV3-2) and TRBJ1-3; D ambiguous. This CDR3 region has 15 residues. The germline gives CDR1 LGHDT, CDR2 YNNKEL (reference sequence). Trimming cost V 0 bases and J 7 bases, with 13 bases left between them. The CDR3 DNA reads TGTGCCAGCAGCCAAGACCCACAGCAACCGAACACCATATATTTT. It specifies CASSQDPQQPNTIYF.

The CDR3 reads CASSDLVAGTSVSEQFF. The CDR3 DNA reads TGTGCCAGCAGTGATTTGGTAGCAGGGACATCGGTTAGTGAGCAGTTCTTC. The gene calls are TRBV2 and TRBJ2-1; possible D gene TRBD1, 6 bases. The CDR3 loop spans 17 amino acids. Germline V gene sequence: CDR1 SNHLY, CDR2 FYNNEI. Trimming stripped 3 bases from V and 9 bases from J, with 24 bases between.

This sequence joins TRBV5-1 and TRBJ1-4; the match to TRBD1 covers 8 bases. Per germline, CDR1 SGHRS and CDR2 YFSETQ. The V gene end was trimmed by 4 bases and the J gene end by 0 bases; junction bases not matched to a gene: 5. The CDR3 consists of 16 residues. CDR3 region: CASSAPGGATNEKLFF. The CDR3 nucleotides read TGCGCCAGCAGCGCTCCAGGGGGCGCAACTAATGAAAAACTGTTTTTT.

This chain links TRBV19 with TRBJ1-2; TRBD1 aligns across 8 bases. Germline trimming cut 3 bases from V and 3 bases from J; bases unmatched to any gene: 0. Germline CDR1 LNHDA, CDR2 SQIVND (reference sequence). CDR3 length: 13 residues. The CDR3 DNA sequence: TGTGCCAGTAGTATGGGACAGGACTATGGCTACACCTTC. This codes for CASSMGQDYGYTF.

The gene calls are TRBV4-2 and TRBJ1-1; 11 nucleotides match TRBD1. Germline assignment: CDR1 LGHNA and CDR2 YNFKEQ. The ends lost 4 bases at V and 5 bases at J; junction bases unmatched: 6. CDR3 length: 15 residues. CDR3 amino acids: CASSPTGTGGTEAFF. CDR3 bases: TGTGCCAGCAGCCCGACCGGGACAGGGGGTACTGAAGCTTTCTTT.

This chain uses TRBV3-1 (or the pseudogene TRBV3-2) with TRBJ1-5, with a possible D match to TRBD1 (5 bases). CDR1 is LGHDT, CDR2 YNNKEL, per germline (reference sequence). This CDR3 contains 15 residues. V was clipped by 3 bases and J by 2 bases, with 11 bases between them. CDR3 sequence reads: CASSHGRVGNQPQHF. The CDR3 coding sequence is TGTGCCAGCAGCCACGGCAGGGTTGGCAATCAGCCCCAGCATTTT.

The chain joins TRBV6-5 to TRBJ2-3, with TRBD2 as a possible D gene (5 bases). The CDR3 totals 11 residues. CDR1 is MNHEY and CDR2 is SVGAGI in the germline V gene. Between the trimmed V and J ends, which lost 6 bases and 4 bases, there was a span of 5 bases. The CDR3: CASRRADTQYF. The DNA for the CDR3 is TGTGCCAGCAGGAGGGCAGATACGCAGTATTTT.

The table lists this clone with a few counts. The rearrangement links TRBV4-3 to TRBJ2-7; tentatively, D is TRBD1 (6 bases). Looked up from germline, CDR1 is LGHNA and CDR2 is YSLEER. V was cut by 1 base and J by 4 bases, with 14 bases left in between. This CDR3 is 15 amino acids long. Here the CDR3 DNA reads TGCGCCAGCAGCCAAGCTCAGGGGAGTCATTACGAGCAGTACTTC. Translation: CASSQAQGSHYEQYF.

This clone was seen a few times. The J gene is TRBJ1-5, the V gene TRBV5-1, with 8 bases aligning to TRBD1. CDR1 is SGHRS, CDR2 YFSETQ, per germline. The trim removed 3 bases at V and 4 bases at J, leaving 3 bases unmatched. The CDR3 consists of 14 residues. Here the CDR3 DNA reads TGCGCCAGCAGCTCGGGACAGGCAAATCAGCCCCAGCATTTT. Translation: CASSSGQANQPQHF.

Only one count was recorded for this clone. The chain employs TRBV19 and TRBJ2-6; a possible D gene is TRBD1 (6 bases). CDR1 and CDR2 from the germline V gene are LNHDA and SQIVND (reference sequence). Trimming left V 8 bases short and J 3 bases short, with 20 bases between. The CDR3 runs 17 residues. The CDR3 region has the DNA TGTGCCAGTCGGTGGGGCAGGGGTGGAGATGGGGCCAACGTCCTGACTTTC. Its protein product is CASRWGRGGDGANVLTF.

V is TRBV6-2 or TRBV6-3 and J is TRBJ2-1, with 7 bases matching TRBD2. Germline V CDR1 and CDR2: MNHEY, SVGEGT. CDR3 size: 17 residues. With 3 bases clipped from V and 5 bases from J, the junction kept 13 bases outside the gene matches. The CDR3 DNA reads TGTGCCAGCAGTTATGTAGCGGGTACCTTTACCGACAATGAGCAGTTCTTC. Its translation: CASSYVAGTFTDNEQFF.

In DNA, the CDR3 is TGTGCCAGCAGCTTCGGCGGGGGGCAAGAGACCCAGTACTTC. This sequence encodes CASSFGGGQETQYF. This sequence joins TRBV7-9 and TRBJ2-5, with 8 bases aligning to TRBD2. Germline CDR1 reads SEHNR; CDR2 reads FQNEAQ (reference sequence). V was pared by 3 bases and J by 2 bases, with 2 bases of the junction left unmatched. The CDR3 spans 14 residues.

The J gene is TRBJ2-7, the V gene TRBV6-6; TRBD1 matches at 10 bases. CDR1 is MNHNY and CDR2 is SVGAGI in the germline V gene (reference sequence). The ends lost 3 bases at V and 4 bases at J; junction bases unmatched: 9. The CDR3 consists of 16 residues. The CDR3 coding sequence is TGTGCCAGCAGTTATGGGGGTGACAGGGGGCTTTACGAGCAGTACTTC. As protein: CASSYGGDRGLYEQYF.

The chain has TRBV6-5 and TRBJ2-1; D is unclear. With 6 bases removed from V and 0 bases from J, the gap between germline ends came to 12 bases. In germline, CDR1 is MNHEY, CDR2 SVGAGI. The CDR3 sequence is 15 residues long. The CDR3 sequence is CASRSRDSSYNEQFF. CDR3 bases: TGTGCCAGCAGATCACGTGATAGCTCCTACAATGAGCAGTTCTTC.

The chain joins TRBV5-1 to TRBJ2-6; D remains ambiguous. Per the germline V gene, CDR1 is SGHRS and CDR2 is YFSETQ. V shed 4 bases and J shed 2 bases, with 10 bases lying between them. There are 15 residues in the CDR3. CDR3 residues: CASSAGSTGANVLTF. As DNA, the CDR3 is TGCGCCAGCAGCGCCGGGTCCACTGGGGCCAACGTCCTGACTTTC.

The chain couples TRBV6-1 to TRBJ1-1; D uncertain. V was shortened by 2 bases and J by 0 bases, with 7 bases between the two germline ends. The germline V gene has CDR1 MNHNS and CDR2 SASEGT. There are 14 residues in the CDR3. In DNA form, the CDR3 reads TGTGCCAGCAGTGAACAGATCATGAACACTGAAGCTTTCTTT. Translation gives CASSEQIMNTEAFF.

This chain uses TRBV2 with TRBJ2-5, with TRBD2 matching 8 bases. Germline V gene sequence: CDR1 SNHLY, CDR2 FYNNEI. J lost 5 bases, V lost 10 bases, and 12 bases had no gene match. The CDR3 has 14 amino acids. The CDR3 DNA reads as TGTGCCACATGTCGGGGGGGCCTCGCGGAGACCCAGTACTTC. Its translation is CATCRGGLAETQYF.

The table lists this clone with a count of one. The V gene is TRBV6-5, the J gene TRBJ1-4, with 8 bases identical to TRBD1. CDR3 length: 14 amino acids. The germline gives CDR1 MNHEY, CDR2 SVGAGI. With V trimmed by 5 bases and J by 3 bases, 2 bases remained unmatched. CDR3 amino acids: CASSQTGANEKLFF. The DNA of the CDR3 is TGTGCCAGCAGTCAGACAGGGGCTAATGAAAAACTGTTTTTT.

V and J are TRBV18 and TRBJ2-5, with D perhaps TRBD2 (6 bases). This CDR3 is built from 16 residues. Germline V lookup: CDR1 KGHSH, CDR2 LQKENI. Between the trimmed V and J ends, which lost 3 bases and 5 bases, there was a span of 19 bases. The CDR3 bases are TGTGCCAGCTCACCCCCGGGGGTAGAGGGTATGGAGACCCAGTACTTC. It translates to CASSPPGVEGMETQYF.

The chain has TRBV25-1 and TRBJ1-2, with 11 bases fitting TRBD1. Germline trimming cut 5 bases from V and 4 bases from J; bases unmatched to any gene: 6. This CDR3 region has 15 residues. The germline CDR1 and CDR2 sequences are MGHDK and SYGVNS. CDR3: CASSPYGTGGYGYTF. For the CDR3, the DNA is TGTGCCAGCAGTCCCTATGGGACAGGGGGCTATGGCTACACCTTC.